A single sample gave rise to the 15 T cell receptor beta chains below, sequenced in a study of blood T cell repertoires in COVID-19. Data came from immunoSEQ multiplex PCR; TCRdb stores just in-frame clones and leaves some out. The profile covers 350,000 to 550,000 clones, with 85% to 90% appearing a single time and roughly 1.1% taken by the ten largest. Sequenced sample: PBMCs or T cells enriched from blood (not recorded which). These receptors were obtained from a man aged 30 to 45 who had recovered from COVID-19.

The chain couples TRBV10-3 to TRBJ2-1, with TRBD2 matching 11 bases. Trimming removed 0 bases from V and 5 bases from J; junction bases left unmatched: 3. CDR1 and CDR2 from the germline V gene are ENHRY and SYGVKD. The length of the CDR3 is 16 residues. CDR3 in amino acids: CAISESVAGGDNEQFF. The CDR3 DNA reads as TGTGCCATCAGTGAGTCGGTAGCGGGAGGGGACAATGAGCAGTTCTTC.

J is TRBJ2-1 and V is TRBV6-6; the match to TRBD2 covers 7 bases. Germline V gives CDR1 MNHNY, CDR2 SVGAGI (reference sequence). The CDR3 is made up of 16 amino acids. The V gene end was trimmed by 2 bases and the J gene end by 3 bases; junction bases not matched to a gene: 7. The CDR3 region has the DNA TGTGCCAGCAGTTACCCTGCGCTAGCGGACTACAATGAGCAGTTCTTC. Its translation: CASSYPALADYNEQFF.

The V and J genes are TRBV19 and TRBJ2-2; no clear D. Germline CDR1 is LNHDA and CDR2 is SQIVND (reference sequence). Trimming pared 4 bases from V and 3 bases from J, leaving 9 bases between. This CDR3 has 14 residues. CDR3 sequence: CASSTVSDTGELFF. CDR3 nucleotide sequence: TGTGCCAGTAGTACGGTCAGCGACACCGGGGAGCTGTTTTTT.

The CDR3 loop is CASSLDAGGYREQYF. In nucleotides, the CDR3 is TGTGCCAGCAGCTTAGATGCAGGGGGCTATCGAGAGCAGTACTTC. The rearrangement joins TRBV11-2 to TRBJ2-7, with 8 nucleotides matching TRBD1. Germline-derived CDR1 and CDR2 are SGHAT and FQNNGV. Unmatched junction bases numbered 8, after V lost 0 bases and J lost 7 bases. The CDR3 runs to 15 residues. The full variable domain, rest sourced from reference TRBV11-2 and TRBJ2-7, is EAGVAQSPRYKIIEKRQSVAFWCNPISGHATLYWYQQILGQGPKLLIQFQNNGVVDDSQLPKDRFSAERLKGVDSTLKIQPAKLEDSAVYLCASSLDAGGYREQYFGPGTRLTVT.

The rearrangement links TRBV7-9 to TRBJ1-1; no reliable D call. This CDR3 is built from 12 residues. Trimming removed 1 base at V and 4 bases at J, with 4 bases between. CDR1 and CDR2 from the germline V gene are SEHNR and FQNEAQ (reference sequence). The CDR3 nucleotides read TGTGCCAGCAGCTTAGGGCTCACTGAAGCTTTCTTT. Residues: CASSLGLTEAFF.

The rearrangement joins TRBV10-3 to TRBJ1-2; D ambiguous. The CDR3 has 14 amino acids. CDR1 is ENHRY, CDR2 SYGVKD, per germline. V dropped 0 bases and J dropped 2 bases, with 7 bases sitting between them. DNA of the CDR3: TGTGCCATCAGTGAGTCGAAAGCAAACTATGGCTACACCTTC. As protein: CAISESKANYGYTF.

CDR3 loop: CASSNYEQYF. CDR3 in DNA: TGTGCCAGCTCCAACTACGAGCAGTACTTC. The rearrangement links TRBV28 to TRBJ2-7; unclear D gene. Germline-derived CDR1 and CDR2 are MDHEN and SYDVKM. The CDR3 extends over 10 amino acids. V was clipped by 8 bases and J by 3 bases, with 5 bases between them. Variable domain in full (rest from reference TRBV28 and TRBJ2-7): DVKVTQSSRYLVKRTGEKVFLECVQDMDHENMFWYRQDPGLGLRLIYFSYDVKMKEKGDIPEGYSVSREKKERFSLILESASTNQTSMYLCASSNYEQYFGPGTRLTVT.

The rearrangement joins TRBV3-1 (or the pseudogene TRBV3-2) to TRBJ1-2, with D possibly matching TRBD1 (5 bases). This CDR3 has 11 amino acids. V was shortened by 8 bases and J by 7 bases, with 11 bases between the two germline ends. The germline V gene encodes CDR1 LGHDT and CDR2 YNNKEL (reference sequence). CDR3 sequence: CASHGGAGYTF. In DNA, the CDR3 is TGTGCCAGCCACGGAGGGGCTGGCTACACCTTC.

This chain connects TRBV5-1 to TRBJ1-2; weak D call: TRBD1 (5 bases). The CDR3 sequence is 12 residues long. Per the germline V gene, CDR1 is SGHRS and CDR2 is YFSETQ. The V end was cut by 4 bases, the J end by 9 bases, with 13 bases between. The CDR3 nucleotides are TGCGCCAGCAGCAATCAGGGTATACGCTACACCTTC. Translation gives CASSNQGIRYTF.

The V call is TRBV7-9, the J call TRBJ2-2; a weak D match, TRBD2 (5 bases). From germline, CDR1 is SEHNR and CDR2 FQNEAQ (reference sequence). The CDR3 consists of 14 residues. V shed 1 base and J shed 3 bases, with 6 bases lying between them. The CDR3 loop reads CASSLELDTGELFF. CDR3 nucleotide sequence: TGTGCCAGCAGCTTAGAACTAGACACCGGGGAGCTGTTTTTT.

This rearrangement joins TRBV19 to TRBJ2-2, with D maybe TRBD1 (6 bases). The CDR3 contains 14 residues. V was cut by 6 bases and J by 5 bases, with 13 bases left in between. Germline V lookup: CDR1 LNHDA, CDR2 SQIVND (reference sequence). For the CDR3, the DNA is TGTGCCAGTAGGGGGACACACCAGACCGGGGAGCTGTTTTTT. Protein sequence: CASRGTHQTGELFF.

This chain links TRBV14 with TRBJ1-4, with a tentative D call TRBD1 (6 bases). V was cut by 6 bases and J by 8 bases, with 16 bases left in between. The germline V gene has CDR1 SGHDN and CDR2 FVKESK. The CDR3 loop spans 14 amino acids. The CDR3 bases are TGTGCCAGCAGAAAGGCAGGGGAGGGGGAAAAACTGTTTTTT. The encoded protein is CASRKAGEGEKLFF. Combining the CDR3 with reference TRBV14 and TRBJ1-4 gives the whole variable domain EAGVTQFPSHSVIEKGQTVTLRCDPISGHDNLYWYRRVMGKEIKFLLHFVKESKQDESGMPNNRFLAERTGGTYSTLKVQPAELEDSGVYFCASRKAGEGEKLFFGSGTQLSVL.

V usage is TRBV7-9 and J usage is TRBJ2-7; D is uncertain. This CDR3 spans 13 amino acids. Per germline, CDR1 SEHNR and CDR2 FQNEAQ (reference sequence). Trimming left V 1 base short and J 2 bases short, with 6 bases between. For the CDR3, the DNA is TGTGCCAGCAGCTTAGTTGGGCCCTACGAGCAGTACTTC. Encoded protein: CASSLVGPYEQYF.

V gene TRBV7-6 combines with J gene TRBJ2-7; 16 nucleotides align to TRBD2. The CDR3 runs to 18 residues. Losses at the gene ends were 5 bases for V and 0 bases for J; bases not matched to a gene: 7. Germline CDR1 is SGHVS and CDR2 is FNYEAQ. In nucleotides, the CDR3 is TGTGCCAGCAGCGAGGGACTAGCGGGAGGGGTTCCCTCCTACGAGCAGTACTTC. Its protein is CASSEGLAGGVPSYEQYF. Together with reference TRBV7-6 and TRBJ2-7, the CDR3 gives the full variable domain: GAGVSQSPRYKVTKRGQDVALRCDPISGHVSLYWYRQALGQGPEFLTYFNYEAQQDKSGLPNDRFSAERPEGSISTLTIQRTEQRDSAMYRCASSEGLAGGVPSYEQYFGPGTRLTVT.

V gene TRBV2 combines with J gene TRBJ2-6, with D possibly matching TRBD2 (6 bases). V lost 6 bases and J 4 bases, leaving 16 bases between the germline ends. This CDR3 region has 16 residues. CDR1 and CDR2 from the germline V gene are SNHLY and FYNNEI. The CDR3 DNA reads as TGTGCCAGCAGGGTCCCGGGCGGGATAGGGGCCAACGTCCTGACTTTC. Translation: CASRVPGGIGANVLTF.